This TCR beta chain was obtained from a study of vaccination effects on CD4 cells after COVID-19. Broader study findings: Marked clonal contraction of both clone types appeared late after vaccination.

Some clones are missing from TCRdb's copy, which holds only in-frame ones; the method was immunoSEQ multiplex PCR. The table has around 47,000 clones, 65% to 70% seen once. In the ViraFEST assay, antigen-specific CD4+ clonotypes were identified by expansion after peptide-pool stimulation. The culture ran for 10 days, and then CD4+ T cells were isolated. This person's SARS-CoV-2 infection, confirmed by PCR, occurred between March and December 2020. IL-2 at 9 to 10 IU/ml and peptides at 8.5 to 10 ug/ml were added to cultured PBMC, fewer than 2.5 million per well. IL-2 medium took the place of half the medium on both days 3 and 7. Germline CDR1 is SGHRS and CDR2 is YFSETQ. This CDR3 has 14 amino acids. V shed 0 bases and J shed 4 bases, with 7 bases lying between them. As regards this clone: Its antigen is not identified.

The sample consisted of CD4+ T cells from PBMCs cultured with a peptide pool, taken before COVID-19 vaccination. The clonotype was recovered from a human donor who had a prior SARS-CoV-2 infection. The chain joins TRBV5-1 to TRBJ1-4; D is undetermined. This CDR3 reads CASSLDGFNEKLFF. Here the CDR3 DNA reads TGCGCCAGCAGCTTGGACGGATTTAATGAAAAACTGTTTTTT.